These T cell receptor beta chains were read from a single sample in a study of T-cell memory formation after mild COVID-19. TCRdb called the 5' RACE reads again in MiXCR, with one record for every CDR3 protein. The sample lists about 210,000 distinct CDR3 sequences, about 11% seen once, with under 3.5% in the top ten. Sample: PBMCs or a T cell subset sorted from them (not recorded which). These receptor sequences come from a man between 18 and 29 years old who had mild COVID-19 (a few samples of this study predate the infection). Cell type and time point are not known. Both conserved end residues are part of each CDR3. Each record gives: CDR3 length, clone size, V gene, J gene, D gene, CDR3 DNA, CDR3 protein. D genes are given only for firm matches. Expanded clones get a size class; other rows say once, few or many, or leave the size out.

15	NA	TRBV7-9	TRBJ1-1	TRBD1	TGTGCCAGCAGCTTAGGGGCAGGGGGCACATCTGAAGCTTTCTTT	CASSLGAGGTSEAFF
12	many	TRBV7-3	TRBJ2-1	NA	TGTGCCAGCAGCTCATCCTCCGGGGAGCAGTTCTTC	CASSSSSGEQFF
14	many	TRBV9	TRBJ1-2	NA	TGTGCCAGCAGCGCTTCCGGGACCTCCGATAGCTACACCTTC	CASSASGTSDSYTF
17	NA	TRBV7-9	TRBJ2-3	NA	TGTGCAAGCAGCTTCGGGACGTCTGGCCCCCTCACAGATACGCAGTATTTT	CASSFGTSGPLTDTQYF
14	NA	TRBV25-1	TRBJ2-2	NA	TGTGCCAGCTTCAACAGGCGACGCACCGGGGAGCTGTTTTTT	CASFNRRRTGELFF
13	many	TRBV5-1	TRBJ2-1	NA	TGCGCCAGCAGCTTGGGCAGGGACAATGAGCAGTTCTTC	CASSLGRDNEQFF
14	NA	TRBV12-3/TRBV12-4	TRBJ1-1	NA	TGTGCCAGCAGTCCGTTTGGACATGGCACTGAAGCTTTCTTT	CASSPFGHGTEAFF
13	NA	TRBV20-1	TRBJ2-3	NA	TGCAGTGCCCTGGTGGCGGGGTCAGATACGCAGTATTTT	CSALVAGSDTQYF
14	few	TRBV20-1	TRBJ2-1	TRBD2	TGCAGTGCTAGCCGCGGGGGGGCTTCCAATGAGCAGTTCTTC	CSASRGGASNEQFF
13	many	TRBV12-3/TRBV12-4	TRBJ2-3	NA	TGTGCCAGCAGTTCAAGGGGCACAGATACGCAGTATTTT	CASSSRGTDTQYF
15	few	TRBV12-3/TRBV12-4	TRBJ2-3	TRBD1	TGTGCCAGCCCCGAGGACAGGTCGGCAACAGATACGCAGTATTTT	CASPEDRSATDTQYF
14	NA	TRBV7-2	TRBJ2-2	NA	TGTGCCAGCAGCTTAGCATCGAGGACCGGGGAGCTGTTTTTT	CASSLASRTGELFF
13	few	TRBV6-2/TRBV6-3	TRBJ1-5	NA	TGTGCCAGCAATTGGGATTTGCGGGATCCCCAGCATTTT	CASNWDLRDPQHF
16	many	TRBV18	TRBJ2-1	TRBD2	TGTGCCAGCTCACCACTGAGCGGGGGGGCCTACAATGAGCAGTTCTTC	CASSPLSGGAYNEQFF
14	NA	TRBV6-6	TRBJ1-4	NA	TGTGCCAGCAGTCCGACGACAGCCCGGGAAAAACTGTTTTTT	CASSPTTAREKLFF
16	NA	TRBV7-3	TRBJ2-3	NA	TGTGCCAGCAGCTTAATCGGCGGGGTCCGGGGAGATACGCAGTATTTT	CASSLIGGVRGDTQYF
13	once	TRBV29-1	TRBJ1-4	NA	TGCAGCGTTGAATGGTCAACTAATGAAAAACTGTTTTTT	CSVEWSTNEKLFF
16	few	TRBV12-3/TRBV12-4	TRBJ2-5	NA	TGTGCCAGCAGTCGCGGTCGACAGGCTCCTAGTCGGACCCAGTACTTC	CASSRGRQAPSRTQYF
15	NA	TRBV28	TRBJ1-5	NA	TGTGCCAGCAGTTTAGAACAGGGTCCGGGGCAGCCCCAGCATTTT	CASSLEQGPGQPQHF
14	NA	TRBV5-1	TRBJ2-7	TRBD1	TGCGCCAGCTCAAGACAGGGTCCGCTCTCCGAGCAGTACTTC	CASSRQGPLSEQYF
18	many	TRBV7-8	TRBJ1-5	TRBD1	TGTGCCAGCAGCCCCAGGGACAGGAGTGGATATAGCAATCAGCCCCAGCATTTT	CASSPRDRSGYSNQPQHF
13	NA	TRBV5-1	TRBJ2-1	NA	TGCGCCAGCAGCTCAGTCTCCTACAATGAGCAGTTCTTC	CASSSVSYNEQFF
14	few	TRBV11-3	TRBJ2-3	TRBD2	TGTGCCAGCAGCGCCGGGGGGAGAGCGGGGGCGCAGTATTTT	CASSAGGRAGAQYF
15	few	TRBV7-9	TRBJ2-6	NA	TGTGCCAGCAGCGTCCCCCGCTCTGGGGCCAACGTCCTGACTTTC	CASSVPRSGANVLTF
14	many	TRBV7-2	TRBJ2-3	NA	TGTGCCAGCAGCTCGAGGGGAAGCACAGATACGCAGTATTTT	CASSSRGSTDTQYF
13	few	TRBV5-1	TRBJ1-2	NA	TGCGCCAGCAGCCCACAGGGTGCCTATGGCTACACCTTC	CASSPQGAYGYTF
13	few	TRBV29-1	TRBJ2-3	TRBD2	TGCAGCGCCGGCGGCGGGGGGGCAGATACGCAGTATTTT	CSAGGGGADTQYF
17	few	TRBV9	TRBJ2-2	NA	TGTGCCAGCAGCGTAGGCACAATGATAGCGAACACCGGGGAGCTGTTTTTT	CASSVGTMIANTGELFF
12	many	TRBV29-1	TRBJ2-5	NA	TGCAGCGTGGCCACCCCCTGGGAGACCCAGTACTTC	CSVATPWETQYF
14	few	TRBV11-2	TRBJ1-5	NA	TGTGCCAGCAGCTTTGGACCATCTCTGGGGCCCCAGCATTTT	CASSFGPSLGPQHF
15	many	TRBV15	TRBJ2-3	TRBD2	TGTGCCACCAGCACACGACGGGGGGACACAGATACGCAGTATTTT	CATSTRRGDTDTQYF
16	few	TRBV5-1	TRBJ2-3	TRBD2	TGCGCCAGCAGCTTGGAGTTAGCGGGGCCCACAGATACGCAGTATTTT	CASSLELAGPTDTQYF
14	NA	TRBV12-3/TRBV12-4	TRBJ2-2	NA	TGTGCCAGCAGTCGACGAGGGGACACCGGGGAGCTGTTTTTT	CASSRRGDTGELFF
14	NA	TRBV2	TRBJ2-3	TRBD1	TGTGCCAGCAGAGAGGACAGGTTACCAGATACGCAGTATTTT	CASREDRLPDTQYF
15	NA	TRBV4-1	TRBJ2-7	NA	TGCGCCAGCAGCCAACCCGGGAACACCCCCTTAGAGCAGTACTTC	CASSQPGNTPLEQYF